These 14 T cell receptor beta chains originate from one sample sequenced in a study of T-cell reconstitution after alpha-beta-depleted transplantation in children. Molecular barcoding with unique molecular identifiers was used for the TCRbeta library. TCRdb processed the PCR reads anew with MiXCR; each CDR3 protein has one entry. The sample gives 300,000 or so distinct CDR3 sequences, about a tenth of which show up once; roughly a tenth is in the top ten. Here the sequenced sample was PBMCs from the stem cell graft donor, taken from the stem cell graft. The receptors originated from a human donor who donated a stem cell graft to a child with SCID.

V is TRBV6-4 and J is TRBJ2-2; D is uncertain. Germline CDR1 reads MRHNA; CDR2 reads SNTAGT. The CDR3 consists of 14 residues. V was pared by 5 bases and J by 5 bases, with 12 bases between. The chain's CDR3 is CASSRPEGTGELFF. CDR3 DNA: TGTGCCAGCAGTCGACCGGAAGGAACCGGGGAGCTGTTTTTT.

This clonotype was seen more than once but under ten times. The rearrangement joins TRBV7-8 to TRBJ2-3, with TRBD2 matching over 9 bases. Germline V gives CDR1 SGHVS, CDR2 FQNEAQ. The CDR3 runs to 16 residues. V trimming: 4 bases; J trimming: 3 bases; junction bases outside the gene matches: 8. CDR3 region: CASSYAGGLPTDTQYF. The CDR3 coding sequence is TGTGCCAGCAGCTACGCGGGGGGGCTGCCGACAGATACGCAGTATTTT. The whole variable domain, remainder taken from reference TRBV7-8 and TRBJ2-3, is GAGVSQSPRYKVAKRGQDVALRCDPISGHVSLFWYQQALGQGPEFLTYFQNEAQLDKSGLPSDRFFAERPEGSVSTLKIQRTQQEDSAVYLCASSYAGGLPTDTQYFGPGTRLTVL.

This clonotype turned up a few times. The V and J genes are TRBV9 and TRBJ1-2; D unclear. The CDR3 totals 9 residues. The V gene lost 7 bases and the J gene lost 8 bases, with 6 bases spanning the gap. The germline gives CDR1 SGDLS, CDR2 YYNGEE. The CDR3 DNA reads TGTGCCAGCCGCCCCGGCTACACCTTC. Encoded protein: CASRPGYTF.

This clonotype was counted only a few times. This chain connects TRBV5-1 to TRBJ2-3; D is undetermined. The CDR3 is 14 residues long. V was trimmed by 4 bases and J by 9 bases, leaving 18 bases between them. CDR1 and CDR2 (germline): SGHRS, YFSETQ. In DNA, the CDR3 is TGCGCCAGCAGCGCGGAAACCCTAGGTGGCACGCAGTATTTT. Translated: CASSAETLGGTQYF. The full variable domain, its missing parts supplied by reference TRBV5-1 and TRBJ2-3, is KAGVTQTPRYLIKTRGQQVTLSCSPISGHRSVSWYQQTPGQGLQFLFEYFSETQRNKGNFPGRFSGRQFSNSRSEMNVSTLELGDSALYLCASSAETLGGTQYFGPGTRLTVL.

This clonotype was counted between two and nine times. The CDR3 region has the DNA TGTGCCAGCAGCTTAGAGCGGGGGCCCCTCTACGAGCAGTACTTC. Its translation: CASSLERGPLYEQYF. The chain has TRBV7-8 and TRBJ2-7; TRBD2 matches at 8 bases. This CDR3 has 15 residues. Germline CDR1 reads SGHVS; CDR2 reads FQNEAQ. V was clipped by 1 base and J by 3 bases; unmatched bases: 5.

This clonotype was observed at least ten times. The rearrangement joins TRBV10-2 to TRBJ2-1; 12 bases match TRBD2. Trimming at V came to 9 bases and at J to 7 bases, leaving 4 bases not matched to a gene. CDR1 is WSHSY, CDR2 SAAADI, per germline. The CDR3 loop spans 13 amino acids. The CDR3 DNA sequence: TGCGCCAGTGCGCTAGCGGGGGGGAATGAGCAGTTCTTC. Residues: CASALAGGNEQFF.

This clonotype was detected only a few times. V usage is TRBV28 and J usage is TRBJ2-7, with TRBD1 as a possible D gene (6 bases). This CDR3 has 15 residues. Germline CDR1 reads MDHEN; CDR2 reads SYDVKM. V lost 5 bases and J 6 bases, leaving 20 bases between the germline ends. CDR3 in DNA: TGTGCCAGCAGTCCATATACGTCACAGGGACCCGAGCAGTACTTC. Its protein product is CASSPYTSQGPEQYF.

In this sample, this clonotype turned up many times. The chain links TRBV29-1 to TRBJ2-7; D tentatively fits TRBD1 or TRBD2 (5 bases each). The V end was cut by 0 bases, the J end by 2 bases, with 11 bases between. Germline V gene data show CDR1 as SQVTM and CDR2 as ANQGSEA. The CDR3 is 14 amino acids. The CDR3 DNA sequence: TGCAGCGTTGAAGAGCCCAGGGAGCCCTACGAGCAGTACTTC. Translating it yields CSVEEPREPYEQYF.

The V call is TRBV10-1, the J call TRBJ1-6; TRBD1 is a possible D gene (5 bases). This CDR3 comprises 15 residues. The V end was cut by 2 bases, the J end by 13 bases, with 18 bases between. Per germline, CDR1 WNHNN and CDR2 SYGVQD (reference sequence). CDR3 nucleotides: TGCGCCAGCAGTGAGGACCGGGACGGTCTTTTCCCCCTCCACTTT. Encoded protein: CASSEDRDGLFPLHF.

The gene calls are TRBV6-5 and TRBJ2-1, with 9 nucleotides matching TRBD2. The CDR3 is made up of 15 amino acids. V lost 6 bases and J lost 9; bases outside the gene matches: 12. Germline V gene sequence: CDR1 MNHEY, CDR2 SVGAGI. The CDR3 region has the DNA TGTGCCAGCAGCCCCCTGGCGGGGGGGGGCAGTGAGCAGTTCTTC. Its translation is CASSPLAGGGSEQFF.

Only a few counts were recorded for this clonotype. Here the CDR3 reads CASSFRGGSYEQYF. DNA for the CDR3: TGCGCCAGCAGCTTTCGCGGCGGCTCCTACGAGCAGTACTTC. The rearrangement joins TRBV5-1 to TRBJ2-7; no clear D. Germline CDR1 is SGHRS and CDR2 is YFSETQ. This CDR3 contains 14 residues. The V gene lost 2 bases and the J gene lost 0 bases, with 9 bases spanning the gap.

In its sample, this clonotype was seen a few times. This chain connects TRBV6-5 to TRBJ1-3, with a possible D match to TRBD1 (5 bases). Trimming left V 2 bases short and J 1 base short, with 9 bases between. The V gene's germline CDR1 is MNHEY and CDR2 SVGAGI. This CDR3 has 15 residues. The CDR3 protein is CASSYIRGSGNTIYF. The CDR3, as DNA: TGTGCCAGCAGTTACATTAGGGGTTCTGGAAACACCATATATTTT.

This clonotype was counted only a few times. The chain links TRBV6-4 to TRBJ2-7; tentatively, D is TRBD2 (6 bases). The V end was cut by 2 bases, the J end by 3 bases, with 17 bases between. Germline lookup yields CDR1 MRHNA and CDR2 SNTAGT. This CDR3 region has 16 residues. The CDR3 spells CASSDPGRWVGYEQYF. Written as DNA, the CDR3 is TGTGCCAGCAGTGACCCGGGGAGGTGGGTAGGCTACGAGCAGTACTTC.

The V and J genes are TRBV5-1 and TRBJ2-2, with D uncertain. The CDR3 is made up of 16 amino acids. The V end was cut by 0 bases, the J end by 0 bases, with 9 bases between. In germline, CDR1 is SGHRS, CDR2 YFSETQ. The CDR3 DNA is TGCGCCAGCAGCTTGGACGATCCTGCGAACACCGGGGAGCTGTTTTTT. Translated: CASSLDDPANTGELFF.